This paragraph covers one T cell receptor (beta chain) sequence. The sample comes from a study of blood T cell repertoires in COVID-19. Study background: Italy, Spain and the United States were the sources of the convalescent and acute COVID-19 samples. T cells, B-cell-depleted T cells, or PBMCs supplied cDNA or gDNA.

The germline gives CDR1 SGHTA, CDR2 FQGNSA. Losses at the gene ends were 3 bases for V and 9 bases for J; bases not matched to a gene: 5. The CDR3 runs to 15 residues. Authors' methods: For nucleated cells, counts were estimated from reference gene primer amplification. The assay was immunoSEQ multiplex PCR, and TCRdb's table has in-frame clones only and misses some. The DNA gave D and trimming, while V, J and clone size come from that table. The data contain 300,000 to 400,000 clones, roughly 88% of them singletons. The TCR comes from a woman aged 30 to 39 with COVID-19, enrolled during active disease. The sample consisted of peripheral blood. The chain links TRBV7-2 to TRBJ2-3, with 14 bases aligning to TRBD2. The CDR3 nucleotides are TGTGCCAGCAGCTTGACTAGCGGGGGGGCCTCCACGCAGTATTTT. Protein: CASSLTSGGASTQYF. The full variable domain, in which reference TRBV7-2 and TRBJ2-3 provide the parts outside the CDR3, is GAGVSQSPSNKVTEKGKDVELRCDPISGHTALYWYRQSLGQGLEFLIYFQGNSAPDKSGLPSDRFSAERTGGSVSTLTIQRTQQEDSAVYLCASSLTSGGASTQYFGPGTRLTVL.